These 26 T cell receptor beta chains originate from one sample sequenced in a study of OX40 agonist ivuxolimab in advanced cancers. TCRdb's table, derived via immunoSEQ multiplex PCR, lists solely in-frame clones and lacks some. Of about 50,000 clones in the sample, 80% were seen once. The specimen comprised CD4+ or CD8+ T cells sorted from blood, sampled in a trial of the OX40 agonist ivuxolimab. All receptors derive from an adult with an advanced solid tumor such as melanoma, head and neck, liver or kidney cancer.

The chain couples TRBV2 to TRBJ1-2, with D tentatively TRBD1 (5 bases). The V end was cut by 4 bases, the J end by 2 bases, with 11 bases between. CDR3 length: 14 amino acids. The germline V gene encodes CDR1 SNHLY and CDR2 FYNNEI. The CDR3 nucleotides are TGTGCCAGCAGTGTAGGGACCGTGAACTATGGCTACACCTTC. It codes for CASSVGTVNYGYTF. Complete variable domain (other parts from reference TRBV2 and TRBJ1-2): EPEVTQTPSHQVTQMGQEVILRCVPISNHLYFYWYRQILGQKVEFLVSFYNNEISEKSEIFDDQFSVERPDGSNFTLKIRSTKLEDSAMYFCASSVGTVNYGYTFGSGTRLTVV.

This chain uses TRBV5-1 with TRBJ1-2; D is unclear. This CDR3 has 16 residues. CDR1 and CDR2 (germline): SGHRS, YFSETQ. V lost 0 bases to trimming and J lost 2 bases, with 14 bases between them. CDR3 residues: CASSLVARADNYGYTF. The CDR3 bases are TGCGCCAGCAGCTTGGTCGCCCGGGCCGACAACTATGGCTACACCTTC.

The sample holds a few counts of this clone. The chain has TRBV4-1 and TRBJ1-2; the D is unclear. The germline V gene has CDR1 MGHRA and CDR2 YSYEKL. The CDR3 spans 15 residues. V lost 2 bases to trimming and J lost 5 bases, with 15 bases between them. CDR3 sequence: CASSQSQLGAYGYTF. CDR3 DNA sequence: TGCGCCAGCAGCCAATCGCAACTTGGAGCTTATGGCTACACCTTC.

J is TRBJ2-5 and V is TRBV27; D might be TRBD1 (5 bases). Germline lookup yields CDR1 MNHEY and CDR2 SMNVEV (reference sequence). CDR3 length: 13 residues. Between the trimmed V and J ends, which lost 2 bases and 2 bases, there was a span of 6 bases. For the CDR3, the DNA is TGTGCCAGCAGTTTAAGGGGTCAAGAGACCCAGTACTTC. Translating gives CASSLRGQETQYF.

The chain carries TRBV27 and TRBJ1-2, with 7 bases matching TRBD1. CDR1 and CDR2 (germline): MNHEY, SMNVEV (reference sequence). This CDR3 has 14 residues. The junction had 8 bases not matched to a gene; V was cut back by 4 bases and J by 6 bases. The CDR3 DNA is TGTGCCAGCAGTTCAGGTTTTAGGGGGCATGGCTACACCTTC. Translated: CASSSGFRGHGYTF.

The rearrangement links TRBV18 to TRBJ1-6; D ambiguous. The CDR3 runs to 12 residues. From germline, CDR1 is KGHSH and CDR2 LQKENI. V lost 6 bases, J lost 3 bases, and 3 bases lay in between. The CDR3 loop is CASSDYNSPLHF. The CDR3 DNA sequence: TGTGCCAGCTCGGACTATAATTCACCCCTCCACTTT. The whole variable domain, filled in from reference TRBV18 and TRBJ1-6, reads NAGVMQNPRHLVRRRGQEARLRCSPMKGHSHVYWYRQLPEEGLKFMVYLQKENIIDESGMPKERFSAEFPKEGPSILRIQQVVRGDSAAYFCASSDYNSPLHFGNGTRLTVT.

The chain recombines TRBV7-3 with TRBJ2-1, with 9 bases matching TRBD2. Germline V CDR1 and CDR2: SGHTA, FQGTGA. The CDR3 extends over 17 amino acids. V dropped 4 bases and J dropped 0; count of bases not matched to a gene: 7. The CDR3 DNA follows: TGTGCCAGCAGCTCCGGGACTAGCTACAACTCCTACAATGAGCAGTTCTTC. Translated, it gives CASSSGTSYNSYNEQFF.

The J gene is TRBJ2-1, the V gene TRBV7-2, with TRBD1 identical over 9 bases. This CDR3 is built from 16 residues. Germline V gives CDR1 SGHTA, CDR2 FQGNSA. Unmatched junction bases numbered 3, after V lost 2 bases and J lost 1 base. The CDR3 sequence: CASSLRDRGSYNEQFF. DNA of the CDR3: TGTGCCAGCAGCTTACGCGACAGGGGGTCCTACAATGAGCAGTTCTTC.

This clone was found a few times. V gene TRBV13 combines with J gene TRBJ2-2; 10 bases line up with TRBD2. Trimming at V came to 2 bases and at J to 6 bases, leaving 6 bases not matched to a gene. This CDR3 spans 16 amino acids. Germline values: CDR1 PRHDT, CDR2 FYEKMQ (reference sequence). The CDR3 DNA is TGTGCCAGCAGCTTAAGAGGGACTAGCGTGGCCGGGGAGCTGTTTTTT. As protein: CASSLRGTSVAGELFF.

This chain joins TRBV2 and TRBJ1-1; the D is unclear. Trimming took off 6 bases at V and 3 bases at J, with 11 bases between the two ends. Per germline, CDR1 SNHLY and CDR2 FYNNEI. The CDR3 runs 13 residues. The CDR3 is CASRWQMDTEAFF. CDR3 coding DNA: TGTGCCAGCAGGTGGCAGATGGACACTGAAGCTTTCTTT.

This chain connects TRBV18 to TRBJ2-6; D possibly corresponds to TRBD1 (5 bases). Germline CDR1 KGHSH, CDR2 LQKENI. Trimming shortened V by 6 bases and J by 1 base, and 13 bases separated the two germline ends. The CDR3 length is 16 residues. The CDR3 reads CASSSNRNSGANVLTF. The CDR3 nucleotides read TGTGCCAGCTCTTCAAACAGGAATTCTGGGGCCAACGTCCTGACTTTC.

The chain joins TRBV30 to TRBJ2-3; possible D gene TRBD2, 6 bases. V shed 3 bases and J shed 7 bases, with 14 bases lying between them. The CDR3 contains 13 residues. From germline, CDR1 is GTSNPN and CDR2 SVGIG (reference sequence). Here the CDR3 reads CAWRGAGRNTQYF. The CDR3 DNA is TGTGCCTGGAGAGGCGCGGGACGAAATACGCAGTATTTT.

This chain joins TRBV7-6 and TRBJ1-1; no definite D call. Germline CDR1 and CDR2: SGHVS and FNYEAQ. V lost 1 base and J 0 bases, leaving 9 bases between the germline ends. The CDR3 is 15 residues long. CDR3 DNA sequence: TGTGCCAGCAGCTTAGGGAACACAATGAACACTGAAGCTTTCTTT. It is translated as CASSLGNTMNTEAFF.

The V and J genes are TRBV19 and TRBJ2-7, with D possibly TRBD1 on 5 matching bases. Trimming stripped 5 bases from V and 2 bases from J, with 10 bases between. CDR3 size: 13 residues. Per germline, CDR1 LNHDA and CDR2 SQIVND (reference sequence). The CDR3 region has the DNA TGTGCCAGTAGTCTGGCAGGGACCTACGAGCAGTACTTC. Translating it yields CASSLAGTYEQYF.

This chain uses TRBV2 with TRBJ2-5; perhaps TRBD1 as D (5 bases). The V end was cut by 2 bases, the J end by 0 bases, with 13 bases between. CDR3 length: 16 amino acids. Germline CDR1 reads SNHLY; CDR2 reads FYNNEI. The CDR3 DNA reads as TGTGCCAGCAGTGAAAGGGGCCGTACGTACCAAGAGACCCAGTACTTC. Protein product: CASSERGRTYQETQYF.

The V call is TRBV11-2, the J call TRBJ2-5; perhaps D is TRBD1 or TRBD2 (5 bases each). This CDR3 contains 14 residues. Germline V gives CDR1 SGHAT, CDR2 FQNNGV. V was pared by 7 bases and J by 2 bases, with 14 bases between. The chain's CDR3 is CASTGTAYQETQYF. The CDR3, as DNA: TGTGCCAGCACCGGGACCGCCTATCAAGAGACCCAGTACTTC.

CDR3 region: CASSQGRGIYEQYF. CDR3 nucleotide sequence: TGCGCCAGCAGCCAGGGGAGGGGAATTTACGAGCAGTACTTC. The chain couples TRBV4-1 to TRBJ2-7; TRBD2 matches at 7 bases. Germline CDR1 is MGHRA and CDR2 is YSYEKL. CDR3 length: 14 amino acids. J was trimmed by 4 bases and V by 3 bases; bases with no gene match: 6.

In DNA, the CDR3 is TGTGCCAGCAGCGTGTTGGGAGATACGCAGTATTTT. Translated: CASSVLGDTQYF. The rearrangement links TRBV9 to TRBJ2-3, with D unclear. Trimming stripped 2 bases from V and 5 bases from J, with 6 bases between. Germline loops: CDR1 SGDLS, CDR2 YYNGEE. CDR3 size: 12 residues.

This chain uses TRBV5-1 with TRBJ1-2; perhaps TRBD1 as D (6 bases). Deletions cut 4 bases from V and 7 bases from J, with 14 bases between. From germline, CDR1 is SGHRS and CDR2 YFSETQ. The CDR3 consists of 13 residues. The CDR3 spells CASSEQGYGGYTF. The CDR3 nucleotides are TGCGCCAGCAGCGAGCAGGGGTACGGTGGCTACACCTTC.

The rearrangement links TRBV25-1 to TRBJ1-4; TRBD1 matches 10 bases. CDR1 and CDR2 (germline): MGHDK, SYGVNS. The ends lost 4 bases at V and 9 bases at J; junction bases unmatched: 11. The CDR3 sequence is 16 residues long. The CDR3 here is CASSVSGGQGRQKLFF. DNA for the CDR3: TGTGCCAGCAGTGTCTCCGGGGGACAGGGGAGGCAAAAACTGTTTTTT.

The chain uses TRBV6-5 and TRBJ1-3; perhaps TRBD1 as D (6 bases). The CDR3 loop spans 15 amino acids. Germline-derived CDR1 and CDR2 are MNHEY and SVGAGI. The V and J ends lost 0 bases and 3 bases respectively, with 9 bases between them. DNA for the CDR3: TGTGCCAGCAGTTACTCGCCAGGGGTTGGAAACACCATATATTTT. It codes for CASSYSPGVGNTIYF.

The genes are TRBV7-2 and TRBJ2-7; 12 bases match TRBD2. The germline V gene encodes CDR1 SGHTA and CDR2 FQGNSA. After removal of 4 bases from V and 2 bases from J, the junction contained 6 bases not matched to a gene. This CDR3 has 16 residues. The CDR3 DNA is TGTGCCAGCAGCTCACAGGCTAGCGGGGGGGCCTACGAGCAGTACTTC. It is translated as CASSSQASGGAYEQYF.

This clone has only a few counts. The chain uses TRBV28 and TRBJ1-1; the D is unclear. CDR3 size: 12 residues. CDR1 and CDR2 (germline): MDHEN, SYDVKM. With 3 bases removed from V and 3 bases from J, the gap between germline ends came to 5 bases. This CDR3 reads CASSFRDTEAFF. CDR3 in DNA: TGTGCCAGCAGTTTCCGAGACACTGAAGCTTTCTTT. Based on the CDR3 plus reference TRBV28 and TRBJ1-1, the full variable domain is DVKVTQSSRYLVKRTGEKVFLECVQDMDHENMFWYRQDPGLGLRLIYFSYDVKMKEKGDIPEGYSVSREKKERFSLILESASTNQTSMYLCASSFRDTEAFFGQGTRLTVV.

This clone was picked up one time. The rearrangement links TRBV7-9 to TRBJ1-4; TRBD1 might be the D (6 bases). The CDR3 sequence is 14 residues long. The V gene lost 5 bases and the J gene lost 5 bases, with 12 bases spanning the gap. The germline V gene has CDR1 SEHNR and CDR2 FQNEAQ (reference sequence). CDR3 residues: CASSRTALNEKLFF. CDR3 DNA: TGTGCCAGCAGCCGGACAGCGTTGAATGAAAAACTGTTTTTT.

This sequence joins TRBV10-3 and TRBJ1-1; no firm D call. The CDR3 loop spans 15 amino acids. V lost 3 bases and J 7 bases, leaving 18 bases between the germline ends. Germline V gene data show CDR1 as ENHRY and CDR2 as SYGVKD. The CDR3 DNA sequence: TGTGCCATCAGTGATCAAGCAGGTACCTTGGGTGAAGCTTTCTTT. Translation gives CAISDQAGTLGEAFF.

The rearrangement links TRBV4-1 to TRBJ2-5, with 8 bases aligning to TRBD2. The J segment lost 5 bases and the V segment lost 5 bases, leaving 13 bases of the junction unmatched. The CDR3 is 16 amino acids. From germline, CDR1 is MGHRA and CDR2 YSYEKL. The CDR3 loop reads CASSTQLAATGETQYF. The CDR3 nucleotides read TGCGCCAGCAGCACCCAACTAGCGGCAACCGGGGAGACCCAGTACTTC.